Presented here are 24 T cell receptor beta chains from one specimen sequenced in a study of beta chain features in type 1 diabetes. What was sequenced were expressed TCRB transcripts, since all of the isolated RNA had been reverse transcribed. Libraries were prepared by immunoSEQ multiplex PCR; TCRdb keeps only in-frame clonotypes and omits some of them. Of under 50,000 clones listed, over 50% are singletons. The specimen sequenced was Tregs from blood. The receptors were sampled from a woman under 30 in good health.

This clone was observed a few times. The V and J genes are TRBV28 and TRBJ2-1; D possibly corresponds to TRBD2 (6 bases). Trimming took off 5 bases at V and 2 bases at J, with 16 bases between the two ends. The CDR3 is 16 amino acids. Germline V gene data show CDR1 as MDHEN and CDR2 as SYDVKM. The CDR3 region has the DNA TGTGCCAGCAGTAAACTCTCCGGCGGGACCTACAATGAGCAGTTCTTC. Protein sequence: CASSKLSGGTYNEQFF.

The table lists this clone with a few counts. The V and J genes are TRBV7-9 and TRBJ1-4, with TRBD1 matching 9 bases. The V gene's germline CDR1 is SEHNR and CDR2 FQNEAQ (reference sequence). The CDR3 has 15 amino acids. Unmatched junction bases numbered 2, after V lost 2 bases and J lost 4 bases. CDR3 residues: CASSLSDRGNEKLFF. The CDR3, as DNA: TGTGCCAGCAGCTTATCGGACAGGGGTAATGAAAAACTGTTTTTT.

This chain links TRBV28 with TRBJ1-3, with TRBD1 as a possible D gene (5 bases). The CDR3 runs to 15 residues. Trimming left V 1 base short and J 0 bases short, with 7 bases between. The germline gives CDR1 MDHEN, CDR2 SYDVKM. CDR3 bases: TGTGCCAGCAGTTTATTCAGGGCCTCTGGAAACACCATATATTTT. This translates into CASSLFRASGNTIYF.

The genes are TRBV11-2 and TRBJ2-7; weak D call: TRBD1 (5 bases). The CDR3 is 15 residues long. The V end lost 3 bases, the J end lost 1 base, and 13 bases lay between the germline ends. Per the germline V gene, CDR1 is SGHAT and CDR2 is FQNNGV. The CDR3 DNA reads as TGTGCCAGCAGCTTTGGTCAGGGCCTTTCCTACGAGCAGTACTTC. Encoded protein: CASSFGQGLSYEQYF.

This clone was seen once. The genes are TRBV11-2 and TRBJ2-2, with a tentative D call TRBD2 (6 bases). This CDR3 comprises 17 residues. V shed 4 bases and J shed 5 bases, with 20 bases lying between them. Germline V lookup: CDR1 SGHAT, CDR2 FQNNGV. The CDR3 reads CASSYLASPSKTGELFF. Written as DNA, the CDR3 is TGTGCCAGCAGCTATCTAGCGAGCCCCTCCAAGACCGGGGAGCTGTTTTTT. Full variable domain (outside the CDR3, taken from reference TRBV11-2 and TRBJ2-2): EAGVAQSPRYKIIEKRQSVAFWCNPISGHATLYWYQQILGQGPKLLIQFQNNGVVDDSQLPKDRFSAERLKGVDSTLKIQPAKLEDSAVYLCASSYLASPSKTGELFFGEGSRLTVL.

This rearrangement joins TRBV7-8 to TRBJ2-2; TRBD1 matches 7 bases. Germline V CDR1 and CDR2: SGHVS, FQNEAQ. The junction had 3 bases not matched to a gene; V was cut back by 7 bases and J by 4 bases. The CDR3 runs to 13 residues. CDR3 region: CASKGAVTGELFF. The CDR3 region has the DNA TGTGCCAGCAAGGGGGCGGTCACCGGGGAGCTGTTTTTT.

The chain has TRBV5-1 and TRBJ2-2; 10 bases line up with TRBD2. Germline trimming cut 0 bases from V and 0 bases from J; bases unmatched to any gene: 5. This CDR3 comprises 18 residues. CDR1 is SGHRS, CDR2 YFSETQ, per germline. CDR3 loop: CASSLEAGGPSNTGELFF. The CDR3 DNA follows: TGCGCCAGCAGCTTGGAAGCGGGAGGGCCCTCGAACACCGGGGAGCTGTTTTTT.

The CDR3 sequence: CAIRKGQKNTEAFF. CDR3 coding DNA: TGTGCCATCAGGAAGGGACAGAAGAACACTGAAGCTTTCTTT. This rearrangement joins TRBV10-3 to TRBJ1-1, with 7 bases identical to TRBD1. V was clipped by 6 bases and J by 1 base; unmatched bases: 5. Germline-derived CDR1 and CDR2 are ENHRY and SYGVKD. CDR3 length: 14 residues.

The chain couples TRBV6-1 to TRBJ1-5; 8 bases agree with TRBD1. The length of the CDR3 is 13 residues. V shed 5 bases, J shed 8 bases, and the junction held 5 bases outside the gene matches. Germline CDR1 and CDR2: MNHNS and SASEGT. CDR3 sequence reads: CASSRQGREPQHF. The CDR3 DNA reads as TGTGCCAGCAGTAGACAGGGGAGGGAGCCCCAGCATTTT.

The V call is TRBV5-1, the J call TRBJ2-3; 7 nucleotides align to TRBD2. V lost 0 bases and J lost 2; bases outside the gene matches: 6. Looked up from germline, CDR1 is SGHRS and CDR2 is YFSETQ. The CDR3 spans 16 residues. The CDR3 loop is CASSLGREFFTDTQYF. As DNA, the CDR3 is TGCGCCAGCAGCTTGGGGCGGGAGTTTTTCACAGATACGCAGTATTTT.

This clone showed up just once. The J gene is TRBJ2-1, the V gene TRBV19, with 14 bases lining up with TRBD2. The CDR3 contains 15 residues. Germline loops: CDR1 LNHDA, CDR2 SQIVND (reference sequence). The ends lost 10 bases at V and 10 bases at J; junction bases unmatched: 12. This chain's CDR3 is CAIRSGTSGRVEQFF. CDR3 bases: TGTGCCATTCGATCCGGGACTAGCGGGAGAGTAGAGCAGTTCTTC.

This clone was counted between two and nine times. The CDR3 protein is CAISGTGTGGNQPQHF. CDR3 bases: TGTGCCATCAGTGGAACTGGGACAGGGGGCAATCAGCCCCAGCATTTT. V gene TRBV10-3 combines with J gene TRBJ1-5; TRBD1 matches 10 bases. Looked up from germline, CDR1 is ENHRY and CDR2 is SYGVKD. J gave up 2 bases and V 4 bases, and 5 bases lay outside the gene matches. The CDR3 has 16 amino acids.

This clone has just one count. This chain joins TRBV7-8 and TRBJ1-2; 8 bases match TRBD1. With V trimmed by 5 bases and J by 4 bases, 12 bases remained unmatched. The CDR3 spans 16 residues. The V gene's germline CDR1 is SGHVS and CDR2 FQNEAQ. CDR3 nucleotide sequence: TGTGCCAGCAGCCCCTCAGGGGGCGTTTCCTTCTATGGCTACACCTTC. Translated, it gives CASSPSGGVSFYGYTF.

This chain links TRBV19 with TRBJ2-1; the match to TRBD2 covers 15 bases. Germline CDR1 is LNHDA and CDR2 is SQIVND (reference sequence). J was trimmed by 7 bases and V by 3 bases; bases with no gene match: 1. This CDR3 is built from 15 residues. CDR3 nucleotides: TGTGCCAGTAGTATCGGGACTAGCGGGAGGAATGAGCAGTTCTTC. Translated: CASSIGTSGRNEQFF.

The chain is built from TRBV29-1 and TRBJ2-3; TRBD1 matches 7 bases. The CDR3 is made up of 14 amino acids. The V gene end was trimmed by 1 base and the J gene end by 7 bases; junction bases not matched to a gene: 8. In germline, CDR1 is SQVTM, CDR2 ANQGSEA. The CDR3 sequence is CSVEGQGGAYTQYF. The CDR3 DNA sequence: TGCAGCGTTGAAGGTCAAGGGGGCGCATATACGCAGTATTTT.

This clone showed up just a few times. The J gene is TRBJ1-4, the V gene TRBV10-1, with D perhaps TRBD1 (6 bases). CDR1 WNHNN and CDR2 SYGVQD come from the germline V gene (reference sequence). This CDR3 region has 14 residues. Deletions cut 0 bases from V and 7 bases from J, with 9 bases between. CDR3 loop: CASSESGAGEKLFF. The CDR3, as DNA: TGCGCCAGCAGTGAGTCGGGGGCTGGTGAAAAACTGTTTTTT.

This clone was counted a few times. CDR3 sequence (DNA): TGTGCCAGCAGGCCACATAGCGGGAGCTCCTACAATGAGCAGTTCTTC. Translation: CASRPHSGSSYNEQFF. This rearrangement joins TRBV28 to TRBJ2-1; TRBD2 matches 9 bases. CDR1 and CDR2 (germline): MDHEN, SYDVKM. The J segment lost 0 bases and the V segment lost 6 bases, leaving 6 bases of the junction unmatched. This CDR3 region has 16 residues.

The chain carries TRBV13 and TRBJ2-2; 14 nucleotides align to TRBD2. CDR1 is PRHDT and CDR2 is FYEKMQ in the germline V gene (reference sequence). Unmatched junction bases numbered 15, after V lost 5 bases and J lost 7 bases. This CDR3 spans 19 amino acids. Here the CDR3 DNA reads TGTGCCAGCAGCGGTGACACTGGGGGACTAGCGGGAGTTGGCGGGGAGCTGTTTTTT. Translating gives CASSGDTGGLAGVGGELFF.

This clone was counted only a few times. CDR3 sequence (DNA): TGTGCCAGCTCACCACGGGGCAGTCAGGCGTCGGATACGCAGTATTTT. It specifies CASSPRGSQASDTQYF. The V and J genes are TRBV18 and TRBJ2-3; TRBD1 is a possible D gene (5 bases). Trimming took 1 base from V and 6 from J, leaving 17 bases between them. CDR3 length: 16 residues. Germline values: CDR1 KGHSH, CDR2 LQKENI.

This clone has just a few counts. The chain has TRBV7-9 and TRBJ2-1; TRBD1 agrees at 8 bases. The CDR3 contains 15 residues. CDR1 and CDR2 (germline): SEHNR, FQNEAQ (reference sequence). The junction had 5 bases not matched to a gene; V was cut back by 2 bases and J by 5 bases. CDR3 nucleotides: TGTGCCAGCAGCTTATATGGACAGGGTGACAATGAGCAGTTCTTC. Translation: CASSLYGQGDNEQFF.

V gene TRBV4-2 combines with J gene TRBJ2-7; D is perhaps TRBD2 (7 bases). CDR3 length: 16 residues. Trimming stripped 0 bases from V and 5 bases from J, with 17 bases between. Looked up from germline, CDR1 is LGHNA and CDR2 is YNFKEQ. The CDR3: CASSQDQTGGGDEQYF. CDR3 in DNA: TGTGCCAGCAGCCAAGACCAGACGGGGGGCGGCGACGAGCAGTACTTC.

There are a few counts of this clone. The chain employs TRBV6-6 and TRBJ2-7, with D unclear. The CDR3 consists of 13 residues. The germline CDR1 and CDR2 sequences are MNHNY and SVGAGI (reference sequence). Trimming shortened V by 5 bases and J by 4 bases, and 12 bases separated the two germline ends. The CDR3 DNA reads as TGTGCCAGCAGTGACCCTTGGGCATACGAGCAGTACTTC. The encoded protein is CASSDPWAYEQYF.

This clone was counted a few times. The chain is built from TRBV30 and TRBJ2-3, with a weak D call TRBD1 (6 bases). CDR3 length: 14 amino acids. With 3 bases removed from V and 0 bases from J, the gap between germline ends came to 10 bases. The germline V gene encodes CDR1 GTSNPN and CDR2 SVGIG (reference sequence). CDR3 amino acids: CAWRQGPSTDTQYF. The CDR3 DNA reads as TGTGCCTGGAGACAGGGCCCTAGCACAGATACGCAGTATTTT.

This chain uses TRBV28 with TRBJ2-3; D is unresolved. With 2 bases removed from V and 7 bases from J, the gap between germline ends came to 10 bases. Germline values: CDR1 MDHEN, CDR2 SYDVKM. The CDR3 has 13 residues. The CDR3: CASSLDLSNTQYF. The CDR3 nucleotides are TGTGCCAGCAGTTTAGACTTAAGCAATACGCAGTATTTT. The variable domain in full, with the rest retrieved from reference TRBV28 and TRBJ2-3, is DVKVTQSSRYLVKRTGEKVFLECVQDMDHENMFWYRQDPGLGLRLIYFSYDVKMKEKGDIPEGYSVSREKKERFSLILESASTNQTSMYLCASSLDLSNTQYFGPGTRLTVL.